This entry lists 25 T cell receptor beta chains sequenced from one sample in a study of T cells in Graves' hyperthyroidism and ophthalmopathy. The CDR3 regions of TCR beta were amplified from RNA transcripts. The TCR CDR3 first-round RT-PCR relied on the HTBI primer set. TCRdb reprocessed the multiplex PCR reads with MiXCR, giving one entry per CDR3 protein. Here the sample spans 600,000 or so distinct CDR3 sequences, about 15% being singletons. Input material: blood. Receptor source: a woman aged 45-59 years with Graves' ophthalmopathy.

This clonotype occurred a few times. The chain is built from TRBV10-3 and TRBJ2-5, with TRBD2 matching over 10 bases. The V gene's germline CDR1 is ENHRY and CDR2 SYGVKD. Unmatched junction bases numbered 14, after V lost 3 bases and J lost 4 bases. The CDR3 is 18 residues long. CDR3 sequence: CAISDSGRSIEWRETQYF. CDR3 DNA sequence: TGTGCCATCAGTGATAGCGGGAGGTCCATCGAGTGGAGAGAGACCCAGTACTTC.

This clonotype was observed many times. One end of the junction varies from germline; a read error may be responsible. The rearrangement links TRBV12-3 or TRBV12-4 to TRBJ2-7, with TRBD2 identical over 11 bases. This CDR3 comprises 13 residues. CDR3 nucleotides: TGTGCCAGCACTTTAGCGGGAGGGTACGAGCAGTACTTC. Protein: CASTLAGGYEQYF.

There are many counts of this clonotype. This rearrangement joins TRBV5-1 to TRBJ1-6; D remains ambiguous. This CDR3 comprises 14 residues. Trimming stripped 0 bases from V and 7 bases from J, with 8 bases between. Germline-derived CDR1 and CDR2 are SGHRS and YFSETQ. Here the CDR3 DNA reads TGCGCCAGCAGCTTGGACAGTCTGAATTCACCCCTCCACTTT. It encodes CASSLDSLNSPLHF.

This clonotype has a handful of counts. The chain carries TRBV6-1 and TRBJ1-1; 8 nucleotides align to TRBD1. Germline V gene lookup returns CDR1 MNHNS and CDR2 SASEGT. V gave up 8 bases and J gave up 5 bases; unmatched junction bases: 4. The CDR3 is 12 amino acids. The CDR3 sequence is CASLYRGTEAFF. The CDR3 DNA reads TGTGCCAGCTTATACAGGGGGACTGAAGCTTTCTTT.

This clonotype was seen repeatedly, ten times or more. The chain uses TRBV7-6 and TRBJ2-1, with 7 nucleotides matching TRBD1. The CDR3 runs to 16 residues. V shed 5 bases and J 3 bases; nucleotides not matched to a gene: 10. In germline, CDR1 is SGHVS, CDR2 FNYEAQ. Written as DNA, the CDR3 is TGTGCCAGCAGCCGATCAGGACAGGCCCTCTACAATGAGCAGTTCTTC. Amino acid sequence: CASSRSGQALYNEQFF.

This clonotype was counted ten times or more. The chain employs TRBV12-3 or TRBV12-4 and TRBJ1-1; the D gene is possibly TRBD1 (6 bases). CDR3 size: 15 residues. V shed 3 bases and J shed 4 bases, with 15 bases lying between them. The CDR3 coding sequence is TGTGCCAGCAGTTTGGGGGGGGCGTGGGGCACTGAAGCTTTCTTT. This gives the protein CASSLGGAWGTEAFF.

V and J are TRBV20-1 and TRBJ2-1, with 15 positions matching TRBD2. CDR1 and CDR2 from the germline V gene are DFQATT and SNEGSKA (reference sequence). V was pared by 5 bases and J by 6 bases, with 8 bases of the junction left unmatched. The CDR3 covers 16 residues. The DNA of the CDR3 is TGCAGTGCTGAATGGACTAGCGGGAGGGTCAGCAATGAGCAGTTCTTC. Amino acid sequence: CSAEWTSGRVSNEQFF.

This clonotype was observed a handful of times. V gene TRBV19 combines with J gene TRBJ1-5, with D unresolved. V shed 9 bases and J shed 0 bases, with 6 bases lying between them. The CDR3 has 12 amino acids. Germline CDR1 and CDR2: LNHDA and SQIVND (reference sequence). CDR3 bases: TGTGCCAGCCTTAGTAGCAATCAGCCCCAGCATTTT. Translation: CASLSSNQPQHF.

In this sample, this clonotype turned up a few times. This chain joins TRBV18 and TRBJ1-1; possibly TRBD1 for D (5 bases). V was pared by 4 bases and J by 0 bases, with 12 bases between. CDR3 length: 15 residues. The V gene's germline CDR1 is KGHSH and CDR2 LQKENI. This CDR3 reads CASSLPQGLNTEAFF. In nucleotides, the CDR3 is TGTGCCAGCTCACTACCCCAGGGTCTGAACACTGAAGCTTTCTTT. Combining the CDR3 with reference TRBV18 and TRBJ1-1 gives the whole variable domain NAGVMQNPRHLVRRRGQEARLRCSPMKGHSHVYWYRQLPEEGLKFMVYLQKENIIDESGMPKERFSAEFPKEGPSILRIQQVVRGDSAAYFCASSLPQGLNTEAFFGQGTRLTVV.

This clonotype was detected ten times or more. The gene calls are TRBV27 and TRBJ2-3; maybe TRBD1 (6 bases). The germline CDR1 and CDR2 sequences are MNHEY and SMNVEV (reference sequence). There are 15 residues in the CDR3. Trimming stripped 1 base from V and 2 bases from J, with 10 bases between. In DNA, the CDR3 is TGTGCCAGCAGTTTATACAGGGATAACACAGATACGCAGTATTTT. Translation gives CASSLYRDNTDTQYF.

This clonotype was seen repeatedly, ten times or more. The chain combines TRBV11-2 with TRBJ2-1; 11 positions match TRBD2. The CDR3 length is 18 residues. V was pared by 2 bases and J by 6 bases, with 12 bases of the junction left unmatched. Germline loops: CDR1 SGHAT, CDR2 FQNNGV. The CDR3 sequence: CASSLLAGGPIRFNEQFF. CDR3 coding DNA: TGTGCCAGCAGCTTATTAGCGGGAGGGCCGATTCGGTTCAATGAGCAGTTCTTC.

This clonotype was picked up many times. The chain uses TRBV12-3 or TRBV12-4 and TRBJ2-7; D possibly corresponds to TRBD2 (6 bases). The CDR3 has 14 residues. The V and J ends lost 5 bases and 4 bases respectively, with 15 bases between them. As DNA, the CDR3 is TGTGCCAGCAGTGCCGGGACTTCTTATTACGAGCAGTACTTC. It specifies CASSAGTSYYEQYF.

V usage is TRBV6-2 or TRBV6-3 and J usage is TRBJ1-1; TRBD1 is a possible D gene (5 bases). The germline V gene encodes CDR1 MNHEY and CDR2 SVGEGT. Trimming removed 3 bases from V and 5 bases from J, with 16 bases in between. This CDR3 region has 15 residues. This chain's CDR3 is CASSYIETGGTEAFF. The CDR3 DNA reads TGTGCCAGCAGTTATATTGAAACGGGGGGGACTGAAGCTTTCTTT.

The genes are TRBV6-1 and TRBJ1-6; 9 bases align to TRBD1. In germline, CDR1 is MNHNS, CDR2 SASEGT. There are 15 residues in the CDR3. V was clipped by 5 bases and J by 7 bases; unmatched bases: 6. CDR3 in amino acids: CASSYWTGENSPLHF. The CDR3 DNA reads TGTGCCAGCAGTTACTGGACAGGGGAGAATTCACCCCTCCACTTT.

J is TRBJ1-6 and V is TRBV7-2, with D tentatively TRBD1 (5 bases). V was clipped by 7 bases and J by 3 bases, with 13 bases between them. The CDR3 sequence is 15 residues long. In germline, CDR1 is SGHTA, CDR2 FQGNSA. The CDR3 bases are TGTGCCAGCATCCAGACAGTACGCTATAATTCACCCCTCCACTTT. It specifies CASIQTVRYNSPLHF.

This clonotype was seen repeatedly, ten times or more. The chain is built from TRBV3-1 and TRBJ1-2; D may be TRBD1 (5 bases). V lost 1 base to trimming and J lost 6 bases, with 12 bases between them. CDR3 length: 14 amino acids. Germline loops: CDR1 LGHDT, CDR2 YNNKEL (reference sequence). The CDR3 loop reads CASSQVQGINGYTF. CDR3 bases: TGTGCCAGCAGCCAAGTTCAGGGCATCAATGGCTACACCTTC.

This clonotype was counted between two and nine times. The chain combines TRBV20-1 with TRBJ2-1, with a possible D match to TRBD2 (5 bases). From germline, CDR1 is DFQATT and CDR2 SNEGSKA (reference sequence). This CDR3 has 13 residues. The V and J ends lost 4 bases and 5 bases respectively, with 12 bases between them. CDR3 DNA sequence: TGCAGTGCTACCCGAGCGGCTAACAATGAGCAGTTCTTC. It translates to CSATRAANNEQFF.

This clonotype was picked up a small number of times. The V call is TRBV27, the J call TRBJ1-5; tentative D call: TRBD1 (6 bases). The V end lost 2 bases, the J end lost 0 bases, and 11 bases lay between the germline ends. CDR3 size: 16 residues. Germline loops: CDR1 MNHEY, CDR2 SMNVEV (reference sequence). The CDR3 reads CASSLGGPYSNQPQHF. Here the CDR3 DNA reads TGTGCCAGCAGTTTAGGGGGCCCCTATAGCAATCAGCCCCAGCATTTT.

The chain joins TRBV12-3 or TRBV12-4 to TRBJ1-3, with 11 bases identical to TRBD1. This CDR3 comprises 15 residues. V was pared by 5 bases and J by 3 bases, with 3 bases of the junction left unmatched. The CDR3 here is CASSGQGAGGNTIYF. The CDR3 nucleotides are TGTGCCAGCAGTGGACAGGGGGCAGGTGGAAACACCATATATTTT.

This chain links TRBV20-1 with TRBJ2-5, with TRBD2 matching over 12 bases. This CDR3 comprises 17 residues. The germline CDR1 and CDR2 sequences are DFQATT and SNEGSKA (reference sequence). V was clipped by 0 bases and J by 2 bases; unmatched bases: 7. CDR3 region: CSARDPGLAGSQETQYF. The DNA for the CDR3 is TGCAGTGCTAGAGACCCGGGACTAGCGGGCTCACAAGAGACCCAGTACTTC.

V gene TRBV9 combines with J gene TRBJ1-2, with 7 bases lining up with TRBD1. This CDR3 is 14 amino acids long. Germline values: CDR1 SGDLS, CDR2 YYNGEE. Unmatched junction bases numbered 10, after V lost 4 bases and J lost 7 bases. The CDR3 is CASSPPGQIFGYTF. The CDR3 DNA reads as TGTGCCAGCAGCCCTCCGGGACAGATTTTTGGCTACACCTTC.

In its sample, this clonotype was seen a few times. V usage is TRBV2 and J usage is TRBJ2-7, with 11 bases lining up with TRBD1. Trimming cost V 10 bases and J 3 bases; bases outside gene matches: 20. Germline V gives CDR1 SNHLY, CDR2 FYNNEI. CDR3 length: 18 amino acids. The CDR3 nucleotides are TGTGCCACCGCCAACCGGGACAGGGGGTTTATGAGTCTCTACGAGCAGTACTTC. Amino acids: CATANRDRGFMSLYEQYF.

In this sample, this clonotype turned up many times. This chain connects TRBV7-3 to TRBJ2-2; no definite D call. The CDR3 spans 13 residues. CDR1 is SGHTA and CDR2 is FQGTGA in the germline V gene. The V gene lost 5 bases and the J gene lost 2 bases, with 6 bases spanning the gap. The CDR3 region has the DNA TGTGCCAGCAGCCAGGACAACACCGGGGAGCTGTTTTTT. As protein: CASSQDNTGELFF.

This clonotype showed up many times. The rearrangement joins TRBV7-2 to TRBJ2-7; tentatively, D is TRBD2 (5 bases). The CDR3 is 15 amino acids. Germline loops: CDR1 SGHTA, CDR2 FQGNSA. V was clipped by 5 bases and J by 6 bases, with 20 bases between them. The CDR3 nucleotides read TGTGCCAGCAGCCGTGTTACGGGAACCATCCTCGAGCAGTACTTC. Translating gives CASSRVTGTILEQYF.

This chain links TRBV12-3 or TRBV12-4 with TRBJ2-1; D possibly uses TRBD1 or TRBD2 (8 bases each). Trimming took off 6 bases at V and 6 bases at J, with 27 bases between the two ends. The CDR3 has 18 amino acids. CDR3 protein: CASSPVAGGQGALNEQFF. The CDR3 coding sequence is TGTGCCAGCAGCCCGGTGGCGGGAGGCCAGGGGGCACTCAATGAGCAGTTCTTC.